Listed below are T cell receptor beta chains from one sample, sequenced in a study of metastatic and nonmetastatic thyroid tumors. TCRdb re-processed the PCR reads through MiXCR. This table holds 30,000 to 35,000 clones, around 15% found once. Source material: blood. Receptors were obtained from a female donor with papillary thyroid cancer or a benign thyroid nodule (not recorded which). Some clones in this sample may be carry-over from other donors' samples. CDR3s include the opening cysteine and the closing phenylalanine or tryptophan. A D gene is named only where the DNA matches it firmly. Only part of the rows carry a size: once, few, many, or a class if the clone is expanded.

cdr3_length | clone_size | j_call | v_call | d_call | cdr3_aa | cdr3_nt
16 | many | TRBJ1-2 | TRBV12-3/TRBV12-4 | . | CASSLTIGRGLYGYTF | TGTGCCAGCAGTTTAACTATCGGACGGGGACTCTATGGCTACACCTTC
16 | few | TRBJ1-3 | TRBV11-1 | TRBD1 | CASSPGTGGFGNAIYF | TGTGCCAGCAGCCCTGGGACAGGGGGCTTTGGAAACGCCATATATTTT
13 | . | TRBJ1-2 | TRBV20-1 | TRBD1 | CSARDRVAYGYTF | TGCAGTGCTAGGGACAGGGTGGCATATGGATACACCTTC
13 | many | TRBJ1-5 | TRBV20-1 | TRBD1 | CSAREQGNQPQHF | TGCAGTGCCCGAGAACAGGGGAACCAGCCCCAGCATTTT
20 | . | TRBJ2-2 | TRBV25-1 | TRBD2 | CASSPRPVLAGGGSTGELFF | TGTGCCAGCAGTCCCCGACCCGTACTAGCGGGAGGTGGTAGCACCGGGGAGCTGTTTTTT
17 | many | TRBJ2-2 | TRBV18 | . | CASSPRGLASNTGELFF | TGTGCCAGCTCACCGCGCGGGCTAGCGTCGAACACCGGGGAGCTGTTTTTT
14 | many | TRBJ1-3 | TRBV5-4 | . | CASSFQGRENTIYF | TGTGCCAGCAGCTTTCAGGGTCGAGAGAACACCATATATTTT
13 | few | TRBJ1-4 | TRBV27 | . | CASSLAGTEKVFF | TGTGCCAGCAGTTTGGCTGGGACTGAAAAAGTGTTTTTT
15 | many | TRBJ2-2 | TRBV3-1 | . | CATRGEGENTGELFF | TGTGCCACCAGGGGGGAGGGAGAGAACACCGGGGAGCTGTTTTTT
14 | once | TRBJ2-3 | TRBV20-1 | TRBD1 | CSATRTGSADTQYF | TGCAGTGCTACCAGGACAGGATCGGCAGATACGCAGTATTTT
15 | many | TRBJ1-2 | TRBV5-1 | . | CASSLAANPGGGYTF | TGCGCCAGCAGCTTGGCGGCGAACCCTGGTGGGGGCTACACCTTC
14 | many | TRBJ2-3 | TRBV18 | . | CASSPQGHTDTQYF | TGTGCCAGCTCACCTCAGGGACACACAGATACGCAGTATTTT
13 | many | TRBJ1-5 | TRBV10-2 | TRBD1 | CASRQGYNQPQHF | TGCGCCAGCAGACAGGGGTACAATCAGCCCCAGCATTTT
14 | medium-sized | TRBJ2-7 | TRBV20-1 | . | CSARESDLTYEQYF | TGCAGTGCTAGAGAATCAGATTTAACCTACGAGCAGTACTTC
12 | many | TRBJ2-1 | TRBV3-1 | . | CASSRRGDEQFF | TGTGCCAGCAGCCGTAGAGGGGATGAGCAGTTCTTC
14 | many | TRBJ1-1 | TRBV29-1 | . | CSVEKGVGVTEAFF | TGCAGCGTTGAAAAAGGGGTGGGAGTCACTGAAGCTTTCTTT
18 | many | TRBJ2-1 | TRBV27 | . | CASSLFPTPRGGYNEQFF | TGTGCCAGCAGTTTGTTCCCGACCCCTAGAGGTGGCTACAATGAGCAGTTCTTC
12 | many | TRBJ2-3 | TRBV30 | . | CAWSVRGSTQYF | TGTGCCTGGAGTGTACGGGGCTCCACGCAGTATTTT
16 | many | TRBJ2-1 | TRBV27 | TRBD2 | CASYISSGNAYNEQFF | TGTGCCAGTTATATATCTAGCGGGAACGCCTACAATGAGCAGTTCTTC
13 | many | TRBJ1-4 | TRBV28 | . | CASSSTGNEKLFF | TGTGCCAGCAGTTCGACGGGAAATGAAAAACTGTTTTTT
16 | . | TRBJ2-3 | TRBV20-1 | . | CSADLTAWDGADTQYF | TGCAGTGCTGACCTGACCGCCTGGGATGGCGCAGATACGCAGTATTTT
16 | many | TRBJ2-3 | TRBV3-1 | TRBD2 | CASSQGPAGFTDTQYF | TGTGCCAGCAGCCAAGGTCCAGCGGGATTCACAGATACGCAGTATTTT
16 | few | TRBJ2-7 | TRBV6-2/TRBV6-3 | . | CASSYVGAGSACEQYF | TGTGCCAGCAGTTACGTGGGGGCCGGGAGTGCCTGCGAGCAGTACTTC
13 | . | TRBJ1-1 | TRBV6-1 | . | CASRLGLNTEAFF | TGTGCCAGCAGACTCGGTCTTAACACTGAAGCTTTCTTT
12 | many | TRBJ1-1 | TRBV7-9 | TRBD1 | CASSSGGTEAFF | TGTGCCAGCAGCTCAGGGGGGACTGAAGCTTTCTTT
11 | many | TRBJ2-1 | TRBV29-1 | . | CSVNTYNEQFF | TGCAGCGTTAACACCTACAATGAGCAGTTCTTC
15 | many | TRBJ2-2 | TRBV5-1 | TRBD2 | CASSRTSGPTGELFF | TGCGCCAGCAGCCGGACTAGCGGGCCCACCGGGGAGCTGTTTTTT
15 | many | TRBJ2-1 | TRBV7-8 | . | CASSSRASAHNEQFF | TGTGCCAGCAGCTCGAGGGCTAGCGCCCACAATGAGCAGTTCTTC
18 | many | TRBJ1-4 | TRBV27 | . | CASSLQGRGDATNEKLFF | TGTGCCAGCAGTTTACAAGGGAGGGGGGACGCAACTAATGAAAAACTGTTTTTT
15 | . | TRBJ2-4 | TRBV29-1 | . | CSVEGPVMAQNIQYF | TGCAGCGTTGAAGGTCCGGTAATGGCCCAAAACATTCAGTACTTC
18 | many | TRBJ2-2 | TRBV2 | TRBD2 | CASSTQGGGRAGTGELFF | TGTGCCAGCAGTACCCAGGGCGGCGGGAGGGCCGGGACCGGGGAGCTGTTTTTT
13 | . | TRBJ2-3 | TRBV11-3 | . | CSSSPPTGDTHYF | TGTTCCAGCAGCCCGCCGACCGGGGATACGCATTATTTT
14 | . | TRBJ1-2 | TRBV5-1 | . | CASSATGSQYGYTF | TGCGCCAGCAGCGCAACCGGGTCCCAATATGGCTACACCTTC
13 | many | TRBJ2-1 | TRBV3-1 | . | CASSQDPDGSGFF | TGTGCCAGCAGCCAAGATCCTGACGGGAGTGGGTTCTTC
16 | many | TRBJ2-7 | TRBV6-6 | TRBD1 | CASSYGADRGLSEQYF | TGTGCCAGCAGTTACGGGGCGGACAGGGGGCTTTCCGAGCAGTACTTC
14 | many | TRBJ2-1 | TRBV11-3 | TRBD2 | CASSPSGRRGEQFF | TGTGCCAGCAGCCCCAGCGGGAGAAGAGGTGAGCAGTTCTTC
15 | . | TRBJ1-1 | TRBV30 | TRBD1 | CAWSPPRRQGSEAFF | TGTGCCTGGAGCCCGCCTCGGCGACAGGGATCGGAAGCTTTCTTT
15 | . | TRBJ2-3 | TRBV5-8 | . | CASSSGLTFTDTQYF | TGTGCCAGCAGCTCAGGACTAACGTTCACAGATACGCAGTATTTT
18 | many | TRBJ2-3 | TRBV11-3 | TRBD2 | CASRRLAGGITSTDTQYF | TGTGCCAGCAGACGTCTAGCGGGAGGCATCACTAGCACAGATACGCAGTATTTT
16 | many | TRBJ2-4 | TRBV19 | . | CASSFLGSARDNIQYF | TGTGCCAGTAGTTTCTTGGGGTCGGCTCGTGACAACATTCAGTACTTC
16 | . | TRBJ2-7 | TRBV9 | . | CASSVWVQGSSYEQYF | TGTGCCAGCAGCGTATGGGTCCAGGGTAGCTCCTACGAGCAGTACTTC
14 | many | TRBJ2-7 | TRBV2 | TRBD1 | CASREQGAGYEQYF | TGTGCCAGCAGGGAACAGGGGGCTGGGTACGAGCAGTACTTC
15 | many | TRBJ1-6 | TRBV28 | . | CASRLTGTLNSPLHF | TGTGCCAGCAGATTGACCGGGACACTCAATTCACCCCTCCACTTT
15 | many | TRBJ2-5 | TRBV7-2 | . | CASSSLLGRQETQYF | TGTGCCAGCAGCTCTTTACTAGGGAGGCAAGAGACCCAGTACTTC
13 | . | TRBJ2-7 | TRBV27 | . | CANGRGGGYKQYF | TGTGCCAACGGCCGAGGGGGTGGGTACAAGCAGTACTTC
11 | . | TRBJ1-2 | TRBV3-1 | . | CASSLNYGYTF | TGTGCCAGCAGCCTGAATTATGGCTACACCTTC
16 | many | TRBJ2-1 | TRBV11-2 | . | CASSARQLSSYNEQFF | TGTGCCAGCAGCGCTCGACAGTTGAGTTCCTACAATGAGCAGTTCTTC
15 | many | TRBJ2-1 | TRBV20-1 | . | CSASGRGQGYNEQFF | TGCAGTGCTAGTGGGCGGGGTCAAGGGTACAATGAGCAGTTCTTC
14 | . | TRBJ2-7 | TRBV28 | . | CASSFCRGGAEQYF | TGTGCCAGCAGTTTCTGCAGGGGGGGTGCGGAGCAGTACTTC
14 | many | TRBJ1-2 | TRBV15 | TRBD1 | CATSRTTGGYGYTF | TGTGCCACCAGCAGAACTACAGGGGGCTATGGCTACACCTTC
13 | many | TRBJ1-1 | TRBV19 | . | CASNFGGYTEAFF | TGTGCCAGTAATTTCGGGGGTTACACTGAAGCTTTCTTT
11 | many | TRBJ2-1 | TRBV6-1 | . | CASRSYNEQFF | TGTGCCTCACGCTCCTACAATGAGCAGTTCTTC
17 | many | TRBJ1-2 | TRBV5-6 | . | CASSSGGGAPPNYGYTF | TGTGCCAGCAGCTCCGGCGGGGGGGCCCCCCCTAACTATGGCTACACCTTC
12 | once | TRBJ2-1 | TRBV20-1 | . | CSAEGRSNEQFF | TGCAGTGCTGAGGGACGGTCCAATGAGCAGTTCTTC
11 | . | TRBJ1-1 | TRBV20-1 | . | CSVGENTEAFF | TGCAGTGTCGGAGAGAACACTGAAGCTTTCTTT
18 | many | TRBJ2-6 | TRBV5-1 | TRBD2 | CASSPGGGEISGANVLTF | TGCGCCAGCAGCCCGGGAGGGGGGGAAATCTCTGGGGCCAACGTCCTGACTTTC
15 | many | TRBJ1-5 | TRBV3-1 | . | CASRDSTYSNQPQHF | TGTGCCAGCAGGGACAGTACTTATAGCAATCAGCCCCAGCATTTT
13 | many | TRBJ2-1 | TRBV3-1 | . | CASSPAPGNEQFF | TGTGCCAGCAGCCCCGCACCGGGGAATGAGCAGTTCTTC
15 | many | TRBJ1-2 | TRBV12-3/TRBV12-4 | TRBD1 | CASRRTGVFDYGYTF | TGTGCCAGCAGACGGACAGGGGTTTTTGACTATGGCTACACCTTC